The 27 T cell receptor beta chains given below trace back to one sample, sequenced in a study of CD8 T cells in ankylosing spondylitis listed by TCRdb under 2017. The receptor library was made with 5' RACE. TCRdb names Illumina HiSeq 2500 as the instrument used. TCRdb cleaned the public reads at Q25 with fastp, built clones with MiXCR and kept in-frame beta chains. One record per CDR3 amino acid sequence lists the most common genes and DNA. Present in this sample are tens of thousands of distinct CDR3 sequences, 10% to 13% of which were seen just once. The ten biggest clones cover around 15% of the sample. The sequenced material came from blood, either unsorted or a sorted T cell fraction (not recorded which). These receptor sequences come from a male donor with ankylosing spondylitis or in good health (not recorded which).

This clonotype was counted only a few times. The rearrangement joins TRBV14 to TRBJ2-7, with TRBD2 matching over 7 bases. The CDR3 length is 15 residues. From germline, CDR1 is SGHDN and CDR2 FVKESK. The J segment lost 0 bases and the V segment lost 5 bases, leaving 7 bases of the junction unmatched. CDR3 region: CASSTIAGSSYEQYF. CDR3 nucleotides: TGTGCCAGCAGCACAATAGCGGGTTCCTCCTACGAGCAGTACTTC. Supplemented by reference TRBV14 and TRBJ2-7, the full variable domain reads EAGVTQFPSHSVIEKGQTVTLRCDPISGHDNLYWYRRVMGKEIKFLLHFVKESKQDESGMPNNRFLAERTGGTYSTLKVQPAELEDSGVYFCASSTIAGSSYEQYFGPGTRLTVT.

This clonotype was seen ten or more times. The chain carries TRBV5-1 and TRBJ2-7, with 7 bases identical to TRBD2. This CDR3 spans 13 amino acids. Germline V gene lookup returns CDR1 SGHRS and CDR2 YFSETQ. V shed 2 bases and J 3 bases; nucleotides not matched to a gene: 2. The CDR3 DNA reads TGCGCCAGCAGCTTCTCTAGCGGCTACGAGCAGTACTTC. Its translation is CASSFSSGYEQYF.

This clonotype has a count of ten or more. This chain joins TRBV30 and TRBJ2-1, with 7 positions matching TRBD2. J gave up 1 base and V 5 bases, and 8 bases lay outside the gene matches. Germline CDR1 and CDR2: GTSNPN and SVGIG (reference sequence). The CDR3 covers 15 residues. The CDR3 region is CAWGKTSSSYNEQFF. As DNA, the CDR3 is TGTGCCTGGGGAAAGACTAGCAGTTCCTACAATGAGCAGTTCTTC. Using reference TRBV30 and TRBJ2-1 for the parts outside the CDR3, the full variable domain is SQTIHQWPATLVQPVGSPLSLECTVEGTSNPNLYWYRQAAGRGLQLLFYSVGIGQISSEVPQNLSASRPQDRQFILSSKKLLLSDSGFYLCAWGKTSSSYNEQFFGPGTRLTVL.

This clonotype was detected a few times. V is TRBV27 and J is TRBJ2-1; TRBD2 agrees at 8 bases. The ends lost 5 bases at V and 8 bases at J; junction bases unmatched: 8. Germline values: CDR1 MNHEY, CDR2 SMNVEV (reference sequence). This CDR3 spans 14 amino acids. CDR3 loop: CASSTSGSGHEQFF. CDR3 coding DNA: TGTGCCAGCAGTACCAGCGGGAGTGGCCATGAGCAGTTCTTC.

This clonotype was seen ten or more times. The chain is built from TRBV20-1 and TRBJ2-3; 9 bases are shared with TRBD1. The ends lost 0 bases at V and 1 base at J; junction bases unmatched: 8. Germline CDR1 reads DFQATT; CDR2 reads SNEGSKA (reference sequence). This CDR3 spans 17 amino acids. CDR3 DNA: TGCAGTGCTAGAGAAGGGACAGGGCGTTTCGGCACAGATACGCAGTATTTT. It codes for CSAREGTGRFGTDTQYF.

The rearrangement joins TRBV11-2 to TRBJ2-5; TRBD2 matches 8 bases. The J segment lost 2 bases and the V segment lost 5 bases, leaving 16 bases of the junction unmatched. Germline V lookup: CDR1 SGHAT, CDR2 FQNNGV. This CDR3 is 18 amino acids long. For the CDR3, the DNA is TGTGCCAGCAGCGACACTATAGCGGGATTGCTTGCTCAAGAGACCCAGTACTTC. This encodes CASSDTIAGLLAQETQYF.

This clonotype was counted ten times or more. The chain couples TRBV10-3 to TRBJ2-2; D possibly uses TRBD1 or TRBD2 (6 bases each). Germline-derived CDR1 and CDR2 are ENHRY and SYGVKD. Trimming cost V 11 bases and J 5 bases, with 15 bases left between them. The CDR3 contains 13 residues. The CDR3 sequence is CAGGGRRTGELFF. The CDR3 region has the DNA TGTGCCGGAGGGGGGAGAAGGACCGGGGAGCTGTTTTTT.

This clonotype was detected many times. V is TRBV4-3 and J is TRBJ2-3; 7 bases map to TRBD2. The junction had 9 bases not matched to a gene; V was cut back by 0 bases and J by 6 bases. Germline loops: CDR1 LGHNA, CDR2 YSLEER. The CDR3 is 16 residues long. The CDR3 reads CASSQDLGGSSDTQYF. CDR3 bases: TGCGCCAGCAGCCAAGATTTGGGCGGGAGTAGCGATACGCAGTATTTT.

In this sample, this clonotype turned up many times. This sequence joins TRBV5-1 and TRBJ2-7, with a weak D call TRBD1 (6 bases). The germline V and J ends were trimmed by 1 base and 1 base, with 18 bases remaining between them. Germline CDR1 SGHRS, CDR2 YFSETQ. This CDR3 has 17 amino acids. The CDR3 sequence is CASSLYPRDTKSYEQYF. The DNA of the CDR3 is TGCGCCAGCAGCTTGTACCCACGGGACACCAAATCCTACGAGCAGTACTTC.

In this sample, this clonotype turned up many times. The chain employs TRBV20-1 and TRBJ2-7, with D hard to call. Germline loops: CDR1 DFQATT, CDR2 SNEGSKA (reference sequence). V gave up 3 bases and J gave up 5 bases, with 8 bases separating them. The CDR3 loop spans 11 amino acids. CDR3 protein: CSASGHHEQYF. Written as DNA, the CDR3 is TGCAGTGCTAGCGGGCACCACGAGCAGTACTTC.

This chain connects TRBV12-3 or TRBV12-4 to TRBJ2-4; 7 nucleotides agree with TRBD1. The trim removed 5 bases at V and 4 bases at J, leaving 2 bases unmatched. The CDR3 is made up of 13 amino acids. The CDR3 region has the DNA TGTGCCAGCAGTATCAGGGGGAAAAACATTCAGTACTTC. Translation: CASSIRGKNIQYF.

This clonotype was counted many times. This CDR3 is CASRTSGGGLNTEAFF. The CDR3 DNA follows: TGTGCCAGCAGAACCTCAGGGGGCGGACTGAACACTGAAGCTTTCTTT. The rearrangement links TRBV28 to TRBJ1-1; TRBD1 aligns across 8 bases. CDR3 length: 16 residues. V lost 6 bases and J lost 0; bases outside the gene matches: 9. Germline V CDR1 and CDR2: MDHEN, SYDVKM.

This clonotype has at least ten counts. The CDR3 reads CASSYSWTGVSYEQYF. For the CDR3, the DNA is TGTGCCAGCAGTTACTCGTGGACAGGTGTCTCCTACGAGCAGTACTTC. This chain connects TRBV6-5 to TRBJ2-7, with TRBD1 matching 7 bases. The CDR3 is 16 residues long. CDR1 and CDR2 from the germline V gene are MNHEY and SVGAGI. V was pared by 0 bases and J by 0 bases, with 5 bases of the junction left unmatched.

This clonotype was seen at least ten times. The genes are TRBV20-1 and TRBJ2-1, with TRBD2 matching 14 bases. This CDR3 has 14 residues. V lost 6 bases, J lost 8 bases, and 6 bases stayed unmatched. Germline CDR1 DFQATT, CDR2 SNEGSKA (reference sequence). CDR3 nucleotide sequence: TGCAGTGCGAGACTAGCGGGAGGGCCCGATGAGCAGTTCTTC. Protein product: CSARLAGGPDEQFF.

This clonotype occurred many times. The V gene is TRBV18, the J gene TRBJ2-7, with 8 bases fitting TRBD1. Germline V gives CDR1 KGHSH, CDR2 LQKENI. Trimming cost V 5 bases and J 6 bases; bases outside gene matches: 9. The CDR3 is 14 amino acids. This CDR3 is CASSTGQAASEQYF. CDR3 bases: TGTGCCAGCTCAACGGGACAGGCAGCCTCCGAGCAGTACTTC.

This clonotype came up many times. The chain employs TRBV24-1 and TRBJ2-1; 8 bases fit TRBD2. The CDR3 contains 16 residues. Germline-derived CDR1 and CDR2 are KGHDR and SFDVKD. The V gene end was trimmed by 1 base and the J gene end by 6 bases; junction bases not matched to a gene: 7. The CDR3 DNA reads as TGTGCCACCAGTGATTTTGTGCCGGGGGGGGCCAATGAGCAGTTCTTC. Translating gives CATSDFVPGGANEQFF.

In this sample, this clonotype turned up many times. The CDR3 protein is CSASPQAYNEQFF. The CDR3, as DNA: TGCAGTGCTTCCCCCCAGGCCTACAATGAGCAGTTCTTC. The chain carries TRBV20-1 and TRBJ2-1; D unclear. The V and J ends lost 5 bases and 2 bases respectively, with 10 bases between them. Germline CDR1 reads DFQATT; CDR2 reads SNEGSKA (reference sequence). The CDR3 runs 13 residues.

This clonotype was counted ten times or more. This chain connects TRBV12-3 or TRBV12-4 to TRBJ2-3, with unresolved D. CDR3 length: 13 amino acids. Trimming pared 6 bases from V and 5 bases from J, leaving 12 bases between. Here the CDR3 reads CASSLRTGDTQYF. The CDR3 coding sequence is TGTGCCAGCAGCCTGAGGACCGGAGATACGCAGTATTTT.

There are many counts of this clonotype. V usage is TRBV5-1 and J usage is TRBJ2-1; TRBD2 matches at 8 bases. Germline V gene sequence: CDR1 SGHRS, CDR2 YFSETQ. This CDR3 region has 14 residues. Unmatched junction bases numbered 9, after V lost 7 bases and J lost 6 bases. The CDR3 DNA sequence: TGCGCCAGCGCATTTGGACTAGCTGGCAATGAGCAGTTCTTC. Translation gives CASAFGLAGNEQFF.

Ten or more counts support this clonotype. The V and J genes are TRBV11-2 and TRBJ2-7; TRBD2 matches at 9 bases. The germline V gene encodes CDR1 SGHAT and CDR2 FQNNGV. The CDR3 has 18 amino acids. V was pared by 5 bases and J by 0 bases, with 14 bases of the junction left unmatched. CDR3 nucleotides: TGTGCCAGCAGCCATTATGCCAGCGGGAGGACTAACTCCTACGAGCAGTACTTC. Amino acids: CASSHYASGRTNSYEQYF.

Many counts were recorded for this clonotype. The chain uses TRBV4-1 and TRBJ2-2, with D possibly TRBD1 on 6 matching bases. The CDR3 is 18 amino acids. V was trimmed by 1 base and J by 0 bases, leaving 15 bases between them. Germline CDR1 and CDR2: MGHRA and YSYEKL. Here the CDR3 DNA reads TGCGCCAGCAGCCAAGGGTCTTTACAGGGAGCGAACACCGGGGAGCTGTTTTTT. Protein: CASSQGSLQGANTGELFF.

This clonotype was observed a few times. This sequence joins TRBV4-3 and TRBJ1-5; D might be TRBD1 (5 bases). The CDR3 length is 14 residues. Per germline, CDR1 LGHNA and CDR2 YSLEER. V was pared by 1 base and J by 6 bases, with 10 bases between. The DNA of the CDR3 is TGCGCCAGCAGCCAAGTCTTAGGGGTTCAGCCCCAGCATTTT. It translates to CASSQVLGVQPQHF.

This clonotype was seen ten or more times. The chain links TRBV12-3 or TRBV12-4 to TRBJ2-3, with TRBD2 matching 8 bases. CDR3 size: 15 residues. J lost 0 bases, V lost 7 bases, and 6 bases had no gene match. The CDR3 protein is CASTVRTSSTDTQYF. CDR3 bases: TGTGCCAGCACCGTCCGGACTAGCAGCACAGATACGCAGTATTTT.

This chain uses TRBV6-1 with TRBJ2-3; 7 nucleotides align to TRBD1. The CDR3 runs 15 residues. CDR1 MNHNS and CDR2 SASEGT come from the germline V gene. V lost 6 bases to trimming and J lost 2 bases; unmatched junction nucleotides: 8. CDR3 loop: CASSQTGRLTDTQYF. CDR3 nucleotide sequence: TGTGCCAGCAGCCAGACAGGGAGACTCACAGATACGCAGTATTTT.

This chain connects TRBV20-1 to TRBJ2-7; 7 bases line up with TRBD2. Trimming took 2 bases from V and 3 from J; bases not matched to a gene: 4. Germline CDR1 DFQATT, CDR2 SNEGSKA (reference sequence). The CDR3 loop spans 13 amino acids. This CDR3 is CSARSWTSYEQYF. CDR3 DNA: TGCAGTGCTAGATCCTGGACTAGCTACGAGCAGTACTTC.

This chain links TRBV9 with TRBJ2-7; TRBD2 might be the D (6 bases). The CDR3 runs to 14 residues. The V end was cut by 2 bases, the J end by 5 bases, with 14 bases between. The germline V gene has CDR1 SGDLS and CDR2 YYNGEE. CDR3 in amino acids: CASSVGLGGDEQYF. DNA of the CDR3: TGTGCCAGCAGCGTCGGACTGGGCGGGGACGAGCAGTACTTC.

This chain uses TRBV20-1 with TRBJ2-7; 9 bases are shared with TRBD2. CDR1 and CDR2 from the germline V gene are DFQATT and SNEGSKA (reference sequence). With V trimmed by 5 bases and J by 3 bases, 8 bases remained unmatched. The CDR3 totals 14 residues. CDR3 loop: CSASRSGRFYEQYF. For the CDR3, the DNA is TGCAGTGCTTCCCGAAGCGGGAGGTTCTACGAGCAGTACTTC.